A selection of T cell receptor beta chains follows, all from one sample in a study of blood T cell repertoires in COVID-19. Data came from immunoSEQ multiplex PCR; TCRdb stores just in-frame clones and leaves some out. This table holds some 460,000 clones, approximately 90% found once. The sample comprised peripheral blood. These receptors were taken from a woman aged 25 to 39 with acute or convalescent COVID-19. Each CDR3 is given with its conserved first and last residue. Fields, in order: V gene, clone size, J gene, D gene, CDR3 DNA, CDR3 protein. D genes are given only for firm matches. Clone size appears in some rows only: once, few, many, or a class for an expanded clone.

V: TRBV7-9; size: -; J: TRBJ2-3; D: TRBD1; DNA: TGTGCCAGCAGCCTGACAGGGGGCCGGACAGATACGCAGTATTTT; CDR3: CASSLTGGRTDTQYF
V: TRBV27; size: -; J: TRBJ2-1; D: TRBD1; DNA: TGTGCCAGCAGTTCCAAGACAGGGATCGGCTACAATGAGCAGTTCTTC; CDR3: CASSSKTGIGYNEQFF
V: TRBV19; size: -; J: TRBJ2-3; D: -; DNA: TGTGCCAGTAGTTCCTCTGTGGATACGCAGTATTTT; CDR3: CASSSSVDTQYF
V: TRBV6-5; size: -; J: TRBJ1-1; D: TRBD1; DNA: TGTGCCAGCAGATATGACAGGGGGCAGGGAGAAGCTTTCTTT; CDR3: CASRYDRGQGEAFF
V: TRBV5-4; size: -; J: TRBJ2-2; D: -; DNA: TGTGCCAGCAGCTCACAGACAGTCCGGAACACCGGGGAGCTGTTTTTT; CDR3: CASSSQTVRNTGELFF
V: TRBV12-3/TRBV12-4; size: -; J: TRBJ2-3; D: -; DNA: TGTGCCAGCAGCCCCGTCCGCACAGATACGCAGTTTTTT; CDR3: CASSPVRTDTQFF
V: TRBV7-8; size: -; J: TRBJ2-1; D: -; DNA: TGTGCCAGCAGCTCTATACAGGGCTACAATGAGCAGTTCTTC; CDR3: CASSSIQGYNEQFF
V: TRBV7-8; size: -; J: TRBJ1-2; D: -; DNA: TGTGCCAGCAGCTTAAGGGTAGGGGCTAACTATGGCTACACCTTC; CDR3: CASSLRVGANYGYTF
V: TRBV11-2; size: once; J: TRBJ2-7; D: -; DNA: TGTGCCAGCAGCTTAGGCCAGGGAGGCGAGCAGTACTTC; CDR3: CASSLGQGGEQYF
V: TRBV11-1; size: -; J: TRBJ2-7; D: TRBD2; DNA: TGTGCCAGCAGCCAGGGATCGGGGGGGCCGTCCTACGAGCAGTACTTC; CDR3: CASSQGSGGPSYEQYF
V: TRBV30; size: -; J: TRBJ2-3; D: TRBD2; DNA: TGTGCCTGGCACCTTGGCACTCGCGGGGGAGCAGATACGCAGTATTTT; CDR3: CAWHLGTRGGADTQYF
V: TRBV2; size: -; J: TRBJ1-2; D: -; DNA: TGTGCCAGCAGGGGGGACACGTTAAACGATGGCTACACCTTC; CDR3: CASRGDTLNDGYTF
V: TRBV2; size: -; J: TRBJ2-3; D: TRBD2; DNA: TGTGCCAGCAACCCACTAGCGGCAAGCACAGATACGCAGTATTTT; CDR3: CASNPLAASTDTQYF
V: TRBV9; size: once; J: TRBJ1-2; D: -; DNA: TGTGCCAGCAGCGAGAGGGGAGGGAGCTATGGCTACACCTTC; CDR3: CASSERGGSYGYTF
V: TRBV14; size: -; J: TRBJ1-1; D: -; DNA: TGTGCCAGCAGTCGGAGGGGGAACACTGAAGCTTTCTTT; CDR3: CASSRRGNTEAFF
V: TRBV5-1; size: -; J: TRBJ2-3; D: TRBD2; DNA: TGCGCCAGCAGCATGGGACTAGCGGGGGGAGATACGCAGTATTTT; CDR3: CASSMGLAGGDTQYF
V: TRBV7-2; size: -; J: TRBJ1-1; D: -; DNA: TGTGCCAGCAGCTTAGGGCACAGGATAAACACTGAAGCTTTCTTT; CDR3: CASSLGHRINTEAFF
V: TRBV4-2; size: -; J: TRBJ1-5; D: -; DNA: TGTGCCAGCAGCCAAGATAAAGGGGCCGTAGGTTTTCAGCCCCAGCATTTT; CDR3: CASSQDKGAVGFQPQHF
V: TRBV24-1; size: -; J: TRBJ2-3; D: -; DNA: TGTGCCACCGGCCCTCAGGGTAGCACAGATACGCAGTATTTT; CDR3: CATGPQGSTDTQYF
V: TRBV7-2; size: -; J: TRBJ1-1; D: -; DNA: TGTGCCAGCAGCAACACCGCAGGGGTCACTGAAGCTTTCTTT; CDR3: CASSNTAGVTEAFF
V: TRBV6-5; size: -; J: TRBJ2-7; D: TRBD2; DNA: TGTGCCAGCAGTCAAACTAGCGGGGGCCTCCAGGAGCAGTACTTC; CDR3: CASSQTSGGLQEQYF
V: TRBV9; size: -; J: TRBJ1-3; D: TRBD1; DNA: TGTGCCAGCAGCGCGGCCGGGACAGAATACTCTGGAAACACCATATATTTT; CDR3: CASSAAGTEYSGNTIYF
V: TRBV4-2; size: few; J: TRBJ2-7; D: TRBD2; DNA: TGTGCCAGCAGCCAAGATGGGGCTGCGGGGGGGTCCTACGAGCAGTACTTC; CDR3: CASSQDGAAGGSYEQYF
V: TRBV19; size: -; J: TRBJ2-5; D: TRBD2; DNA: TGTGCCAGTAGTATAATCCTAGCGGGGGAACAAGAGACCCAGTACTTC; CDR3: CASSIILAGEQETQYF
V: TRBV6-5; size: -; J: TRBJ2-7; D: TRBD2; DNA: TGTGCCAGCAGGACCTCTAGCGGGGGGGCCTACGAGCAGTACTTC; CDR3: CASRTSSGGAYEQYF
V: TRBV28; size: -; J: TRBJ2-7; D: -; DNA: TGTGCCAGCACGGGGTTCTACGAGCAGTACTTC; CDR3: CASTGFYEQYF
V: TRBV6-1; size: few; J: TRBJ1-2; D: TRBD1; DNA: TGTGCCAGCAGTGAATGGCTATTGACAGGGGGCCCGTTGCACACCTTC; CDR3: CASSEWLLTGGPLHTF
V: TRBV6-5; size: -; J: TRBJ1-2; D: -; DNA: TGTGCCAGAAAGGTCGGGGTCCCCTATGGCTACACCTTC; CDR3: CARKVGVPYGYTF
V: TRBV5-5; size: -; J: TRBJ1-5; D: TRBD1; DNA: TGTGCCAGCAGCTTGGAAGGGACAGGGGGCTATGATCAGCCCCAGCATTTT; CDR3: CASSLEGTGGYDQPQHF
V: TRBV5-1; size: -; J: TRBJ2-5; D: TRBD1; DNA: TGCGCCAGCAGACCTTACCGGGACAGGGAAGAGACCCAGTACTTC; CDR3: CASRPYRDREETQYF